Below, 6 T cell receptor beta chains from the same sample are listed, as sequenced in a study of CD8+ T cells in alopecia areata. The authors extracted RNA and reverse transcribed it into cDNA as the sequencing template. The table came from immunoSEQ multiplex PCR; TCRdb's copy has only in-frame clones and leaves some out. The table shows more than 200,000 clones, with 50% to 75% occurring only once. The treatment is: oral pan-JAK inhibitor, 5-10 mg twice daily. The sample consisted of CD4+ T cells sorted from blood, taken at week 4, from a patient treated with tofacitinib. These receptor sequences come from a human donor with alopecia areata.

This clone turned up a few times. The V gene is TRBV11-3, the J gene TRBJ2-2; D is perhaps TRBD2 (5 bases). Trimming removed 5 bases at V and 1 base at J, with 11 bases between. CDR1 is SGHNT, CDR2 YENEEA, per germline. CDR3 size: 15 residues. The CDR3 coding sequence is TGTGCCAGCAGCCCGGTGGCGGGGAACACCGGGGAGCTGTTTTTT. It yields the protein CASSPVAGNTGELFF.

CDR3 DNA: TGTGCCACCAGCAGAGATTCCGACTCGACGGTATACGAGCAGTACTTC. This encodes CATSRDSDSTVYEQYF. The V gene is TRBV15, the J gene TRBJ2-7; unclear D gene. The V end was cut by 0 bases, the J end by 4 bases, with 16 bases between. Germline V gene lookup returns CDR1 LNHNV and CDR2 YYDKDF (reference sequence). This CDR3 is 16 amino acids long.

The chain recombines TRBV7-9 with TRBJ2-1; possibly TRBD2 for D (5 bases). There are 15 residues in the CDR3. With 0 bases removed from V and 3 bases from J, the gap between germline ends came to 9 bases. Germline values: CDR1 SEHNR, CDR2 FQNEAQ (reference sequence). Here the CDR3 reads CASSLASGLYNEQFF. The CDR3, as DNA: TGTGCCAGCAGCTTAGCGAGCGGCCTCTACAATGAGCAGTTCTTC.

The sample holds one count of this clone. CDR3 bases: TGTGCCAGCAGCCTCAGGGGGATTAATGAAAAACTGTTTTTT. Amino acids: CASSLRGINEKLFF. This chain uses TRBV5-6 with TRBJ1-4, with 7 bases fitting TRBD1. This CDR3 region has 14 residues. CDR1 and CDR2 from the germline V gene are SGHDT and YYEEEE. J lost 4 bases, V lost 4 bases, and 4 bases had no gene match.

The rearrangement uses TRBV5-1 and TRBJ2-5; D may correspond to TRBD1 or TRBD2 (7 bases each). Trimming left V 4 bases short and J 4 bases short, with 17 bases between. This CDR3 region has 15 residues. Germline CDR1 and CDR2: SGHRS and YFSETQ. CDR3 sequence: CASSARQGGGETQYF. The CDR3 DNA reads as TGCGCCAGCAGCGCAAGACAGGGCGGGGGAGAGACCCAGTACTTC.

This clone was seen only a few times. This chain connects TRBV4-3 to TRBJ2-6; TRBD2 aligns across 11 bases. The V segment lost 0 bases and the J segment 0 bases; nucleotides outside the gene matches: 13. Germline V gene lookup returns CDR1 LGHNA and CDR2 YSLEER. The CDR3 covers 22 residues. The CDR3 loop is CASSQEYWWQLAGASGANVLTF. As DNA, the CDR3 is TGCGCCAGCAGCCAAGAATATTGGTGGCAACTAGCGGGGGCCTCTGGGGCCAACGTCCTGACTTTC.